A selection of T cell receptor beta chains follows, all from one sample in a study of shared T cell receptors in the human thymus. Sequencing used immunoSEQ multiplex PCR; TCRdb keeps in-frame clones, though not all of them. The sample shows hundreds of thousands of clones, 75% to 90% of them seen only once. These data also featured in a second study, about human thymus T cells.

Sequencing was done on a sample of thymocytes. These receptors came from a girl under two years old with a congenital heart defect. Both conserved end residues are part of each CDR3. A D gene is named only where the DNA matches it firmly. Expanded clones get a size class; other rows say once, few or many, or leave the size out.

few,TRBJ1-6,-,TRBV5-1,TGCGCCAGCAGACAAACCGCCGGGACCGGGGGGACACCCCTCCACTTT,CASRQTAGTGGTPLHF
-,TRBJ1-4,TRBD1,TRBV14,TGTGCCAGCAGCCCATTAGGGGGCATGGTTGAAAAACTGTTTTTT,CASSPLGGMVEKLFF
-,TRBJ1-2,-,TRBV6-5,TGTGCCAGCAGACCCCTAGACAGTATATGGTTGGGCTACACCTTC,CASRPLDSIWLGYTF
-,TRBJ2-3,-,TRBV10-1,TGCGCCAGCAGCCCTAGAGGTAACACAGATACGCAGTATTTT,CASSPRGNTDTQYF
-,TRBJ2-7,-,TRBV11-2,TGTGCCAGCAGCTTAGACCCGGGGGACCCTTACGAGCAGTACTTC,CASSLDPGDPYEQYF
-,TRBJ1-2,TRBD1,TRBV19,TGTGCCAGTAAGGCAGGCCGGAGGGGGCGAGATGGCTACACCTTC,CASKAGRRGRDGYTF
-,TRBJ1-3,TRBD1,TRBV30,TGTGCCTACAACCCTAAGACAGGGGGACCCTCTGGAAACACCATATATTTT,CAYNPKTGGPSGNTIYF
-,TRBJ1-1,TRBD1,TRBV5-8,TGTGCCAGCCCGAACATCCCGACAGGGGGCGAAACGAACACTGAAGCTTTCTTT,CASPNIPTGGETNTEAFF
-,TRBJ2-7,TRBD1,TRBV5-1,TGCGCCAGCAGCTTGTCACCGGACAGGACCTACGAGCAGTACTTC,CASSLSPDRTYEQYF
-,TRBJ1-1,TRBD1,TRBV6-6,TGTGCCAGCAGTCCAGACAGGGATATTAATGAAGCTTTCTTT,CASSPDRDINEAFF
-,TRBJ1-5,-,TRBV29-1,TGCAGCGTTGAAGTGGAGGGTTTAGGTCAGCCCCAGCATTTT,CSVEVEGLGQPQHF
few,TRBJ2-5,TRBD2,TRBV11-2,TGTGCCAGCAGCTTGCGGGTAGCGGGGGGGCCCAGAGAGACCCAGTACTTC,CASSLRVAGGPRETQYF
-,TRBJ1-2,TRBD1,TRBV5-4,TGTGCCAGCAGCTTGGCCCGGGACAGTCCTCACTATGGCTACACCTTC,CASSLARDSPHYGYTF
-,TRBJ1-1,-,TRBV7-9,TGTGCCAGCAGCCTCCGCGGCGACACTGAAGCTTTCTTT,CASSLRGDTEAFF
-,TRBJ2-5,TRBD1,TRBV6-5,TGTGCCAGCAGTTACCAAGCCGGGACAGGGGTAGAGACCCAGTACTTC,CASSYQAGTGVETQYF
-,TRBJ1-2,TRBD1,TRBV14,TGTGCCAGCAGCCAGCGGACAGGGGGTGAATATGGCTACACCTTC,CASSQRTGGEYGYTF
-,TRBJ1-2,TRBD1,TRBV7-9,TGTGCCAGCAGCCGAGACAGGGGTCGTCGAGGCTACACCTTC,CASSRDRGRRGYTF
few,TRBJ1-2,-,TRBV6-5,TGTGCCAGCAGCAGGGAATTGTGGGGTGGCTACACCTTC,CASSRELWGGYTF
-,TRBJ1-6,-,TRBV6-5,TGTGCCAGCAGTTACAGGGGGAATGACTCACCCCTCCACTTT,CASSYRGNDSPLHF
-,TRBJ2-5,TRBD2,TRBV29-1,TGCAGCGTTGAAGATCTTCGGACTAGTTCTCTAGAGACCCAGTACTTC,CSVEDLRTSSLETQYF
-,TRBJ2-7,-,TRBV10-3,TGTGCCACCCAAGGGGGTTCCTACGAGCAGTACTTC,CATQGGSYEQYF
once,TRBJ2-3,TRBD2,TRBV5-1,TGCGCCAGCAGCTTGGGTCAAGGACTAGCGGGGGGCCCCCTGTCTAGCACAGATACGCAGTATTTT,CASSLGQGLAGGPLSSTDTQYF
-,TRBJ1-5,-,TRBV19,TGTGCCAGTAGTATCCGGGGCGCATTGGGGAGGGATAGCAATCAGCCCCAGCATTTT,CASSIRGALGRDSNQPQHF
few,TRBJ1-1,TRBD1,TRBV5-1,TGCGCCAGCAGCAAGGGACAGCGGAACACTGAAGCTTTCTTT,CASSKGQRNTEAFF
-,TRBJ2-7,TRBD1,TRBV14,TGTGCCAGCAGCTTTCGGCCGGGACAGGGGATAATATCCTACGAGCAGTACTTC,CASSFRPGQGIISYEQYF
once,TRBJ1-3,-,TRBV5-1,TGCGCCAGCAGCTCCGGTCTAACCGGGACAAAACTTACTTCGGCGGGAAACACCATATATTTT,CASSSGLTGTKLTSAGNTIYF
-,TRBJ1-2,-,TRBV10-3,TGTGCCATCAGTGGGGCCGATAACTATGGCTACACCTTC,CAISGADNYGYTF
-,TRBJ1-1,TRBD1,TRBV5-1,TGCGCCAGCAGCTCCGACAGGGGGAACACTGAAGCTTTCTTT,CASSSDRGNTEAFF
once,TRBJ2-1,-,TRBV6-5,TGTGCCAGCAGTTACTTTTGGCGGGGACCGTACAATGAGCAGTTCTTC,CASSYFWRGPYNEQFF
-,TRBJ2-1,TRBD2,TRBV2,TGTACCAGCAGAGAGCCCTCCGGGACTAGCTCCTACAATGAGCAGTTCTTC,CTSREPSGTSSYNEQFF
once,TRBJ2-1,-,TRBV19,TGTGCCAGTAGTTCTAGGTCCTACAATGAGCAGTTCTTC,CASSSRSYNEQFF
-,TRBJ2-3,TRBD2,TRBV19,TGTGCCAGTAGTATAGATAGGTCGGGCGGGGGTACGAATACGCAGTATTTT,CASSIDRSGGGTNTQYF
-,TRBJ2-2,-,TRBV10-3,TGTGCCATCAGTGAGTGGCGAGAGGACGGGGAGCTGTTTTTT,CAISEWREDGELFF
once,TRBJ1-2,-,TRBV14,TGTGCCAGCAGCCGCGACGGGACTGCCATGGGTGGCTACACCTTC,CASSRDGTAMGGYTF
-,TRBJ2-1,-,TRBV5-1,TGCGCCAGCAGCTTGGCTGGCAGGGGAGCGGATGAGCAGTTCTTC,CASSLAGRGADEQFF
-,TRBJ1-1,-,TRBV7-3,TGTGCCAGCAGCTTAACTCGGGCGGGGTTGAACACTGAAGCTTTCTTT,CASSLTRAGLNTEAFF
-,TRBJ2-5,-,TRBV5-1,TGCGCCAGCAGCTATACTCCGGGAATCGGGCGGGAGACCCAGTACTTC,CASSYTPGIGRETQYF
-,TRBJ2-5,TRBD2,TRBV7-2,TGTGCCAGCAGCTTACCAGGACTGGCGGGGGGGCGGTGGGAAGAGACCCAGTACTTC,CASSLPGLAGGRWEETQYF
-,TRBJ2-5,TRBD1,TRBV5-1,TGCGCCAGCAGATGGGACAGGGAGTTACAAGAGACCCAGTACTTC,CASRWDRELQETQYF
-,TRBJ1-5,-,TRBV4-1,TGCGCCAGCAGCCAATTCCTCACAGGGACCCTATTTCAGCCCCAGCATTTT,CASSQFLTGTLFQPQHF
-,TRBJ1-5,TRBD1,TRBV7-8,TGTGCCAGCAGCCCAAGGGACAGGGAAGATGATAGCAATCAGCCCCAGCATTTT,CASSPRDREDDSNQPQHF
-,TRBJ1-3,-,TRBV6-5,TGTGCCAGCAGGGGGCCCGCCGGAAACACCATATATTTT,CASRGPAGNTIYF